The 27 T cell receptor beta chains below come from one sample, sequenced in a study of Ad26.COV2.S vaccination and SARS-CoV-2 variants. Some clones are missing from TCRdb's copy, which holds only in-frame ones; the method was immunoSEQ multiplex PCR. Counted here are 350,000 to 400,000 clones, less than 90% occurring once; the ten biggest clones make up 3.5%. The treatment: about 20 received Ad26.COV2.S at low or high dose, single or two shots; 5 received placebo; per-sample allocation not given. Specimens were obtained on day 63 following the first vaccine or placebo injection. Sequencing used peripheral blood, obtained in a trial of Ad26.COV2.S vaccine versus placebo. The receptors stem from a person between 18 and 60 years old who received the Ad26.COV2.S COVID-19 vaccine or a placebo.

This chain joins TRBV12-3 or TRBV12-4 and TRBJ2-3; D is unresolved. CDR3 length equals 13 residues. With 1 base removed from V and 3 bases from J, the gap between germline ends came to 5 bases. The CDR3 loop is CASSLGTTDTQYF. CDR3 in DNA: TGTGCCAGCAGTTTAGGGACGACAGATACGCAGTATTTT.

This chain connects TRBV6-5 to TRBJ2-1, with D possibly being TRBD1 (5 bases). This CDR3 has 15 amino acids. The V gene's germline CDR1 is MNHEY and CDR2 SVGAGI. V lost 9 bases and J lost 0, with 15 bases in between. This chain's CDR3 is CASISDIYSYNEQFF. The CDR3 DNA sequence: TGTGCCAGTATATCGGACATATACTCCTACAATGAGCAGTTCTTC.

V usage is TRBV27 and J usage is TRBJ2-1, with 7 bases identical to TRBD1. J lost 2 bases, V lost 5 bases, and 9 bases had no gene match. CDR1 MNHEY and CDR2 SMNVEV come from the germline V gene (reference sequence). There are 16 residues in the CDR3. The CDR3, as DNA: TGTGCCAGCAGTCCTTCCGGGACAGCACCCTACAATGAGCAGTTCTTC. Encoded protein: CASSPSGTAPYNEQFF.

The table lists this clone with a few counts. The chain is built from TRBV6-5 and TRBJ1-2, with TRBD1 as a possible D gene (5 bases). CDR1 is MNHEY and CDR2 is SVGAGI in the germline V gene. CDR3 size: 15 residues. V was trimmed by 1 base and J by 6 bases, leaving 15 bases between them. This chain's CDR3 is CASSYWGRAVDGYTF. For the CDR3, the DNA is TGTGCCAGCAGTTACTGGGGCAGGGCAGTAGATGGCTACACCTTC.

This rearrangement joins TRBV7-9 to TRBJ1-2; D call uncertain. The CDR3 sequence is 15 residues long. Trimming pared 0 bases from V and 4 bases from J, leaving 12 bases between. Germline V gene sequence: CDR1 SEHNR, CDR2 FQNEAQ (reference sequence). The CDR3 DNA follows: TGTGCCAGCAGCTTAGCTTCTGGCAGATCCTATGGCTACACCTTC. Its translation is CASSLASGRSYGYTF.

The chain recombines TRBV19 with TRBJ2-1, with 10 bases lining up with TRBD2. This CDR3 contains 15 residues. Germline V lookup: CDR1 LNHDA, CDR2 SQIVND (reference sequence). V dropped 3 bases and J dropped 6; count of bases not matched to a gene: 5. CDR3 sequence: CASSIDLAGANEQFF. The CDR3 DNA is TGTGCCAGTAGTATCGACCTAGCGGGGGCCAATGAGCAGTTCTTC.

The chain combines TRBV3-1 (or the pseudogene TRBV3-2) with TRBJ2-7, with unresolved D. Germline CDR1 and CDR2: LGHDT and YNNKEL (reference sequence). With 0 bases removed from V and 2 bases from J, the gap between germline ends came to 8 bases. The CDR3 runs 14 residues. DNA of the CDR3: TGTGCCAGCAGCCAAGAGTTAGGTACCTACGAGCAGTACTTC. Amino acid sequence: CASSQELGTYEQYF.

This clone was seen a handful of times. CDR3 nucleotide sequence: TGTGCCAGCAGCTTACTACGGTGGGGCGAGCAGTACTTC. Translated: CASSLLRWGEQYF. J is TRBJ2-7 and V is TRBV7-2, with D unclear. V lost 2 bases to trimming and J lost 6 bases, with 11 bases between them. CDR3 length: 13 residues. CDR1 and CDR2 (germline): SGHTA, FQGNSA.

The V gene is TRBV3-1 (or the pseudogene TRBV3-2), the J gene TRBJ2-1, with D unresolved. The CDR3 has 11 amino acids. The germline V gene encodes CDR1 LGHDT and CDR2 YNNKEL (reference sequence). Trimming removed 5 bases at V and 8 bases at J, with 7 bases between. The CDR3: CASSVTHEQFF. The CDR3 DNA reads as TGTGCCAGCAGCGTAACCCATGAGCAGTTCTTC.

The rearrangement links TRBV27 to TRBJ1-5, with TRBD1 as a possible D gene (6 bases). CDR1 is MNHEY, CDR2 SMNVEV, per germline (reference sequence). The CDR3 loop spans 13 amino acids. V dropped 6 bases and J dropped 4 bases, with 10 bases sitting between them. The CDR3 DNA sequence: TGTGCCAGCAGCACAGACAGGAATCAGCCCCAGCATTTT. Translated, it gives CASSTDRNQPQHF.

The table lists this clone with a few counts. The gene calls are TRBV18 and TRBJ1-3, with D hard to call. Between the trimmed V and J ends, which lost 3 bases and 2 bases, there was a span of 8 bases. The length of the CDR3 is 14 residues. The germline V gene has CDR1 KGHSH and CDR2 LQKENI. CDR3 amino acids: CASSPGATGNTIYF. The CDR3 DNA sequence: TGTGCCAGCTCACCCGGAGCAACTGGAAACACCATATATTTT.

The CDR3 loop is CASSLGASGGYNEQFF. The CDR3 DNA is TGCGCCAGCAGCTTGGGGGCTAGCGGGGGTTACAATGAGCAGTTCTTC. V gene TRBV5-1 combines with J gene TRBJ2-1; 10 bases match TRBD2. J gave up 4 bases and V 0 bases, and 4 bases lay outside the gene matches. Germline values: CDR1 SGHRS, CDR2 YFSETQ. CDR3 length: 16 amino acids. Using reference TRBV5-1 and TRBJ2-1 for the parts outside the CDR3, the full variable domain is KAGVTQTPRYLIKTRGQQVTLSCSPISGHRSVSWYQQTPGQGLQFLFEYFSETQRNKGNFPGRFSGRQFSNSRSEMNVSTLELGDSALYLCASSLGASGGYNEQFFGPGTRLTVL.

This clone appeared a few times. The rearrangement uses TRBV7-9 and TRBJ2-5; either TRBD1 or TRBD2 may fit D (5 bases each). Between the trimmed V and J ends, which lost 5 bases and 7 bases, there was a span of 17 bases. This CDR3 contains 14 residues. Looked up from germline, CDR1 is SEHNR and CDR2 is FQNEAQ (reference sequence). The chain's CDR3 is CASSTGPAEGTQYF. CDR3 DNA sequence: TGTGCCAGCAGCACGGGACCGGCGGAAGGGACCCAGTACTTC.

This clone was detected once. The chain uses TRBV12-3 or TRBV12-4 and TRBJ1-3; possible D gene TRBD1, 6 bases. The CDR3 runs 13 residues. Trimming cost V 3 bases and J 8 bases, with 11 bases left between them. The CDR3 loop is CASSFPEGDTIYF. The CDR3 DNA reads as TGTGCCAGCAGTTTTCCGGAGGGGGACACCATATATTTT.

This clone was picked up a small number of times. The rearrangement uses TRBV18 and TRBJ2-7; 7 nucleotides align to TRBD1. Germline values: CDR1 KGHSH, CDR2 LQKENI. V lost 3 bases to trimming and J lost 6 bases; unmatched junction nucleotides: 8. CDR3 length: 14 residues. Written as DNA, the CDR3 is TGTGCCAGCTCACCCGGGACAGCCCTGAGCGAGCAGTACTTC. It yields the protein CASSPGTALSEQYF.

Details on this clone: Additional DNA sequences in this sample encode the identical CDR3. This rearrangement joins TRBV6-5 to TRBJ2-3, with 7 positions matching TRBD2. V shed 6 bases and J 1 base; nucleotides not matched to a gene: 4. The CDR3 consists of 14 residues. Germline values: CDR1 MNHEY, CDR2 SVGAGI. CDR3 sequence reads: CASRAGLGTDTQYF. In nucleotides, the CDR3 is TGTGCCAGCAGAGCTGGACTAGGCACAGATACGCAGTATTTT.

The chain has TRBV4-1 and TRBJ2-6, with a weak D call TRBD1 (6 bases). The CDR3 covers 18 residues. Germline-derived CDR1 and CDR2 are MGHRA and YSYEKL. The ends were cut back, 0 bases at V and 2 bases at J, with 14 bases in the middle. This CDR3 is CASSQDRDKTPGANVLTF. DNA of the CDR3: TGCGCCAGCAGCCAAGACCGGGACAAAACCCCTGGGGCCAACGTCCTGACTTTC.

The sample holds one count of this clone. This sequence joins TRBV4-2 and TRBJ2-2; D perhaps matches TRBD2 (5 bases). The CDR3 totals 16 residues. Trimming took 0 bases from V and 7 from J, leaving 15 bases between them. Per germline, CDR1 LGHNA and CDR2 YNFKEQ. The CDR3 DNA sequence: TGTGCCAGCAGCCAAGAGTCCCGATCCGGGAACGGGGAGCTGTTTTTT. This encodes CASSQESRSGNGELFF.

V and J are TRBV18 and TRBJ1-4, with D unresolved. CDR3 length: 13 amino acids. Germline CDR1 and CDR2: KGHSH and LQKENI. Trimming cost V 2 bases and J 8 bases, with 9 bases left between them. The CDR3 spells CASSPTDQEKLFF. CDR3 coding DNA: TGTGCCAGCTCACCAACGGACCAAGAAAAACTGTTTTTT.

This clone was detected a few times. The rearrangement uses TRBV23-1 and TRBJ2-3; 7 bases fit TRBD1. TRBV23-1 is filed as an ORF, its function uncertain. After removal of 0 bases from V and 9 bases from J, the junction contained 9 bases not matched to a gene. The CDR3 consists of 15 residues. CDR3 residues: CASSQSCVGGSTQYF. The CDR3 DNA follows: TGCGCCAGCAGTCAATCCTGCGTAGGGGGCTCGACGCAGTATTTT.

The chain employs TRBV7-9 and TRBJ2-1; 10 positions agree with TRBD1. The junction had 17 bases not matched to a gene; V was cut back by 5 bases and J by 7 bases. The CDR3 consists of 18 residues. Germline CDR1 SEHNR, CDR2 FQNEAQ (reference sequence). This CDR3 is CASSPALTGTGVTNEQFF. In DNA, the CDR3 is TGTGCCAGCAGCCCCGCACTTACCGGGACAGGGGTAACGAATGAGCAGTTCTTC.

The rearrangement links TRBV2 to TRBJ1-4, with TRBD1 as a possible D gene (5 bases). Germline V gives CDR1 SNHLY, CDR2 FYNNEI. Trimming removed 3 bases from V and 4 bases from J, with 12 bases in between. The CDR3 runs to 15 residues. CDR3 nucleotide sequence: TGTGCCAGCAGTGAGGGGACCCAACTTAATGAAAAACTGTTTTTT. Protein sequence: CASSEGTQLNEKLFF.

A few counts support this clone. The CDR3 DNA is TGCGCCAGCAGCCAAGACAAGGGGCTGGGCTATGGCTACACCTTC. Amino acid sequence: CASSQDKGLGYGYTF. The rearrangement uses TRBV4-1 and TRBJ1-2; D is possibly TRBD1 (5 bases). Trimming took 0 bases from V and 4 from J, leaving 12 bases between them. The CDR3 runs to 15 residues. Looked up from germline, CDR1 is MGHRA and CDR2 is YSYEKL.

The V call is TRBV11-3, the J call TRBJ2-1; the D is unclear. The germline V gene encodes CDR1 SGHNT and CDR2 YENEEA. The V end was cut by 1 base, the J end by 4 bases, with 8 bases between. The CDR3 runs to 14 residues. CDR3: CASSLGAAYNEQFF. The CDR3, as DNA: TGTGCCAGCAGCTTAGGGGCAGCTTACAATGAGCAGTTCTTC. Filled out from reference TRBV11-3 and TRBJ2-1, the complete variable domain reads EAGVVQSPRYKIIEKKQPVAFWCNPISGHNTLYWYLQNLGQGPELLIRYENEEAVDDSQLPKDRFSAERLKGVDSTLKIQPAELGDSAVYLCASSLGAAYNEQFFGPGTRLTVL.

The V gene is TRBV6-2 or TRBV6-3, the J gene TRBJ2-5; D might be TRBD1 or TRBD2, each matching 5 bases. This CDR3 is 15 amino acids long. Germline V gene lookup returns CDR1 MNHEY and CDR2 SVGEGT. Deletions cut 4 bases from V and 2 bases from J, with 14 bases between. The CDR3 region is CASSSTGTTQETQYF. DNA of the CDR3: TGTGCCAGCAGTTCAACCGGGACGACACAAGAGACCCAGTACTTC.

The V gene is TRBV6-1, the J gene TRBJ2-5, with 12 nucleotides matching TRBD2. CDR1 is MNHNS and CDR2 is SASEGT in the germline V gene. Trimming took 1 base from V and 7 from J; bases not matched to a gene: 1. This CDR3 has 14 residues. Here the CDR3 reads CASSEGTSGVTQYF. CDR3 DNA sequence: TGTGCCAGCAGTGAAGGGACTAGCGGGGTGACCCAGTACTTC.

The V call is TRBV3-1 (or the pseudogene TRBV3-2), the J call TRBJ1-2; the D gene is possibly TRBD1 (5 bases). The CDR3 spans 14 residues. The germline V gene has CDR1 LGHDT and CDR2 YNNKEL (reference sequence). V shed 4 bases and J shed 4 bases, with 13 bases lying between them. The CDR3 DNA is TGTGCCAGCAGCCCCCCCCAGGGCCTCTATGGCTACACCTTC. Translation: CASSPPQGLYGYTF.